This T cell receptor beta chain was observed in a study of Ad26.COV2.S vaccination and SARS-CoV-2 variants. The wider study: The study gave Ad26.COV2.S intramuscularly, once or twice 56 days apart.

Study results and limitations: Whether participants received vaccine or placebo, their non-spike TCR breadth was similar.

Details on this clone: As yet, its antigen is unknown.

This CDR3 contains 12 residues. The V gene lost 6 bases and the J gene lost 6 bases, with 9 bases spanning the gap. Looked up from germline, CDR1 is LGHNA and CDR2 is YSLEER. The data were produced by immunoSEQ multiplex PCR, yet TCRdb's version contains in-frame clones alone and is incomplete. Among some 250,000 clones listed, around nine tenths were seen once. Regarding treatment: about 20 received Ad26.COV2.S at low or high dose, single or two shots; roughly 5 received placebo; per-sample allocation not given. The samples were gathered on day 63 after the first injection of vaccine or placebo. This TCR was recovered from a person between 18 and 60 years old who received the Ad26.COV2.S COVID-19 vaccine or a placebo. The V gene is TRBV4-3, the J gene TRBJ2-4, with TRBD1 as a possible D gene (6 bases). The sequenced sample was peripheral blood, obtained in a trial of Ad26.COV2.S vaccine versus placebo. The DNA for the CDR3 is TGCGCCAGCAGTCAGGACAGAAACATTCAGTACTTC. Protein: CASSQDRNIQYF.